This section outlines one T cell receptor (beta chain) sequence together with its context. Its target is not known. The data are from a study of cytomegalovirus exposure and HLA in healthy donors. Study results and caveats: In a later analysis, compared with equally common non-associated chains, HLA-associated beta chains were more expanded. It was in a later analysis that TCR association rates were seen to vary by HLA locus, highest for DRB1 and lowest for HLA-C.

This cohort consisted of healthy bone marrow donors. This CDR3 spans 13 amino acids. V lost 5 bases to trimming and J lost 5 bases; unmatched junction nucleotides: 3. Germline CDR1 reads KGHSH; CDR2 reads LQKENI. The PCR made use of 60 Vbeta and 13 Jbeta primers. TCRdb's table, derived via immunoSEQ multiplex PCR, lists solely in-frame clones and lacks some. The data contain 100,000 to 150,000 clones, approximately 81% of them seen just once; the ten biggest clones take up around 2.3%. This receptor was identified in a woman between 35 and 50 years old in good health and CMV-seronegative. Material: PBMCs. The gene calls are TRBV18 and TRBJ1-1; 9 nucleotides line up with TRBD1. CDR3 protein: CASSDGQGTEAFF. The DNA of the CDR3 is TGTGCCAGCTCAGACGGACAGGGGACTGAAGCTTTCTTT.